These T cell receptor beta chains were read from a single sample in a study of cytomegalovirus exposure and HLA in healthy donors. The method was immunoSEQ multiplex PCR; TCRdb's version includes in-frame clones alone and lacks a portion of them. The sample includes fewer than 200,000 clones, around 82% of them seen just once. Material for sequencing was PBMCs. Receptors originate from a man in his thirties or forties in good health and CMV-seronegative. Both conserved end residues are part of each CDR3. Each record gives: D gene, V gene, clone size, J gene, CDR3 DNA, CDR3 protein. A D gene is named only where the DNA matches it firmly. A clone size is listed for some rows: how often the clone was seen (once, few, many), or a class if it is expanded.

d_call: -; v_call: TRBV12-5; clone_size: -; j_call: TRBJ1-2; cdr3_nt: TGTGCTAGTGGTTGGCCCGGGGGGCATTATGGCTACACCTTC; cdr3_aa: CASGWPGGHYGYTF
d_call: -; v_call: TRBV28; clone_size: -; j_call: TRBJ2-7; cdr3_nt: TGTGCCAGCAGTTTAGAATACCGACAGCAATCCTACGAGCAGTACTTC; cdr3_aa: CASSLEYRQQSYEQYF
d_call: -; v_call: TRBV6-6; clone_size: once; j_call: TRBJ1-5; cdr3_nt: TGTGCCAGCACCCTTCTACAGGATCAGCCCCAGCATTTT; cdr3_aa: CASTLLQDQPQHF
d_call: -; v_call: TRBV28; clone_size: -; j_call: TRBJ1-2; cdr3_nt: TGTGCCAGCAGAATCACCTCGGGTGACAGCACCTTCTATGGCTACACCTTC; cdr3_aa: CASRITSGDSTFYGYTF
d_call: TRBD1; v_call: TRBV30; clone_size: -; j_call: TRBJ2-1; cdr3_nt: TGTGCCTGGAGAACCCAACAGGGGGCGGGCTACAATGAGCAGTTCTTC; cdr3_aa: CAWRTQQGAGYNEQFF
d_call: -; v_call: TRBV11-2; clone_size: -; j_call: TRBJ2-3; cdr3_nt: TGTGCCAGCAGCTCACTAGTGGCTAGCCCGTATACGCAGTATTTT; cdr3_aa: CASSSLVASPYTQYF
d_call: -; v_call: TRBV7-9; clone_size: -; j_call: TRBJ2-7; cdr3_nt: TGTGCCAGCAGCAAACGGGAGTCCTACGAGCAGTACTTC; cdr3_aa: CASSKRESYEQYF
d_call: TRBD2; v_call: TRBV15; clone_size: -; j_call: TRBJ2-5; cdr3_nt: TGTGCCACCAGCAGAGGTCGCGGGAGCCAAGAGACCCAGTACTTC; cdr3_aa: CATSRGRGSQETQYF
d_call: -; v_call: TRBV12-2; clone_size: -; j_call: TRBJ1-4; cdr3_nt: TGTGCAAGTCGCTTACTAGGACAGGGGGCAACTAATGAAAAACTGTTTTTT; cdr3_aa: CASRLLGQGATNEKLFF
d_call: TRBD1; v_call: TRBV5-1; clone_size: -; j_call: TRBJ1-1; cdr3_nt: TGCGCCAGCAGCTTTTCGACAGGGATGAACACTGAAGCTTTCTTT; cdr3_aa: CASSFSTGMNTEAFF
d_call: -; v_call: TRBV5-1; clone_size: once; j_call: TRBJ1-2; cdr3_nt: TGCGCCAGCAAGGACACCTCGAGGTATGGCTACACCTTC; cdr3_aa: CASKDTSRYGYTF
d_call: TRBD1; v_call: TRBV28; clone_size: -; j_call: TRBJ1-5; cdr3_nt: TGTGCCAGCAGTTTAGGGACAGGCCCCTTCCAGCCCCAGCATTTT; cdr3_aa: CASSLGTGPFQPQHF
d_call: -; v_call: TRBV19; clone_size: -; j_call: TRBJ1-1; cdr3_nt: TGTGCCAGTAGTATCCTAAGTGAAGCTTTCTTT; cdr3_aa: CASSILSEAFF
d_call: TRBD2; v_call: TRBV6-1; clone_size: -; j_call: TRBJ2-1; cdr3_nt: TGTGCCAGCAGTGAATTAAGCGGGGGGCCCAATGAGCAGTTCTTC; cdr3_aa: CASSELSGGPNEQFF
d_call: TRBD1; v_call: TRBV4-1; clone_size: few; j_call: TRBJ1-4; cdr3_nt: TGCGCCAGCAGCCAAGATCTGGGACAGCATCATGAAAAACTGTTTTTT; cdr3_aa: CASSQDLGQHHEKLFF
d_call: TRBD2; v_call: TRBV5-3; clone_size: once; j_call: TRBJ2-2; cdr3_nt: TGTGCCAGAAGCTTGGCCCGGCGGGAGCTTACCGGGGAGCTGTTTTTT; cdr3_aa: CARSLARRELTGELFF
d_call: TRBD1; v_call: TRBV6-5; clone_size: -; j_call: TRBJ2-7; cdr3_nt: TGTGCCAGCAGTCGGACAGGCTCAACCTACGAGCAGTACTTC; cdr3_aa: CASSRTGSTYEQYF
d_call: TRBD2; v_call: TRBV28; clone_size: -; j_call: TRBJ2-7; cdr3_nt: TGTGCCAGCAGTCTAGCGGCTAGCGGGCCCTCCTACGAGCAGTACTTC; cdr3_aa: CASSLAASGPSYEQYF
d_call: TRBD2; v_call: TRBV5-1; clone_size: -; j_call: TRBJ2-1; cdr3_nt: TGCGCCAGCAGCTTGTTGCCTAGCGGGAGCTATGAGCAGTTCTTC; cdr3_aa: CASSLLPSGSYEQFF
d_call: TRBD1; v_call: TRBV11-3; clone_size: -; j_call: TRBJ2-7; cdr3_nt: TGTGCCAGCAGCCTCGACAGGGGGCAGTACGAGCAGTACTTC; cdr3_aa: CASSLDRGQYEQYF
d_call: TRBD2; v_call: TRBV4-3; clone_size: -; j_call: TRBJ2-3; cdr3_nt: TGCGCCAGCAGCCAAGATTGGGCGGGAGGGCCACAAGATACGCAGTATTTT; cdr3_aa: CASSQDWAGGPQDTQYF
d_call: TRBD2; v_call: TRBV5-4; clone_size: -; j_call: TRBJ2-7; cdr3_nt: TGTGCCAGCAGCCCGGGACTAGCGGGAACCTCCTACGAGCAGTACTTC; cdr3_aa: CASSPGLAGTSYEQYF
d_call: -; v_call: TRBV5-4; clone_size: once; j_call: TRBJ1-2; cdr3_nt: TGTGCCAGCAGCTTGGAGTCAGCTAACTATGGCTACACCTTC; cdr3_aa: CASSLESANYGYTF
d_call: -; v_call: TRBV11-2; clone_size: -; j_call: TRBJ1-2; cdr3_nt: TGTGCCAGCAGCTTAGAAGTGTCCGGGGGTTCCTATGGCTACACCTTC; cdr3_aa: CASSLEVSGGSYGYTF
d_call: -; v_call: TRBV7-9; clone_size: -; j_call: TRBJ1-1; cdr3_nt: TGTGCCAGCAGCCCCGGAAGGGGGAAAGGTAACACTGAAGCTTTCTTT; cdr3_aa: CASSPGRGKGNTEAFF
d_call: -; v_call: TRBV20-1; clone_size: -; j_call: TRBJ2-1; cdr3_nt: TGCAGTGCTAGCCAGGGCGGGCAGTTCTTC; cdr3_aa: CSASQGGQFF
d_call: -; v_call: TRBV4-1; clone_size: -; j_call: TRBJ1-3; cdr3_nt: TGCGCCAGCAGCCAAGATGCAGGGTTGGTGATATATTTT; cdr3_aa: CASSQDAGLVIYF
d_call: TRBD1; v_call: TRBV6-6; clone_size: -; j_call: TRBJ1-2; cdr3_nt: TGTGCCAGCAGCCCCGGGACAGGGTGGTTAAACTATGGCTACACCTTC; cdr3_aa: CASSPGTGWLNYGYTF
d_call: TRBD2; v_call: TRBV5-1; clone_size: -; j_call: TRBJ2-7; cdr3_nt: TGCGCCAGCAGCTCCTCCCTAGCGGGAGTCTCCTACGAGCAGTACTTC; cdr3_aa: CASSSSLAGVSYEQYF
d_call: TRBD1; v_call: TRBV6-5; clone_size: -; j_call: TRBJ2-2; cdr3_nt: TGTGCCAGCAGAGAACAGGGGGCCGGGGAGCTGTTTTTT; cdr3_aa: CASREQGAGELFF
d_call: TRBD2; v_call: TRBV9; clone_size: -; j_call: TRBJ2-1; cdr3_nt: TGTGCCAGCAGCGTCGCGGGGGGTCCTTACAATGAGCAGTTCTTC; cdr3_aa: CASSVAGGPYNEQFF
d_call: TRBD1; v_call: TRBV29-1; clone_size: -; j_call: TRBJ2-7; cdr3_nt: TGCAGCGTTATAGGGGGCCTAAGCTCCTACGAGCAGTACTTC; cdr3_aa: CSVIGGLSSYEQYF
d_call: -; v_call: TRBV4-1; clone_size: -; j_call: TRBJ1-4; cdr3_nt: TGCGCCAGCAGCCAAGATGGCAGCACTTCAGGTACCTCTAATGAAAAACTGTTTTTT; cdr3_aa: CASSQDGSTSGTSNEKLFF
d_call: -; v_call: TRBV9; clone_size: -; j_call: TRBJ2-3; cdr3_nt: TGTGCCAGCAGCGCGCAAAGCACCGGAGATACGCAGTATTTT; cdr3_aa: CASSAQSTGDTQYF
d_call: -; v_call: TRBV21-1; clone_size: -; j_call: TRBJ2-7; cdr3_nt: TGTGCCAGCCCGCATGAGGCGAACACCGCCTACGAGCAGTACTTC; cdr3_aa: CASPHEANTAYEQYF
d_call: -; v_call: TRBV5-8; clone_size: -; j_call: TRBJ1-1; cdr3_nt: TGTGCCAGCACCGACACTGAAGCTTTCTTT; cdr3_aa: CASTDTEAFF
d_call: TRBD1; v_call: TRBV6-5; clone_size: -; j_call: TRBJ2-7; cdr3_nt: TGTGCCAGCAGGGAAACCGGGACAGGGGCCTACGAGCAGTACTTC; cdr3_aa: CASRETGTGAYEQYF
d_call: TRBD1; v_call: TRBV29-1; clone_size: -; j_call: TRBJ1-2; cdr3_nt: TGCAGCGCGTCCCGCAGGGGGCGCGACTATGGCTACACCTTC; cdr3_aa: CSASRRGRDYGYTF
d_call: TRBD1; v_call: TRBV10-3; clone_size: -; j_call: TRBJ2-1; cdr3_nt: TGTGCCATCAGTGAGCCTGGACAGGGGGGGGACAATGAGCAGTTCTTC; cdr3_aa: CAISEPGQGGDNEQFF
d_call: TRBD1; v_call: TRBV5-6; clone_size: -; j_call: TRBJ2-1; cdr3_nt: TGTGCCAGCAGCTGGGGGACAGGGGGTTACAATGAGCAGTTCTTC; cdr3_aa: CASSWGTGGYNEQFF
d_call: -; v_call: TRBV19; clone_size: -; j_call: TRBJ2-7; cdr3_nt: TGTGCCAGTACGCAGGGCTACGAGCAGTACTTC; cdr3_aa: CASTQGYEQYF
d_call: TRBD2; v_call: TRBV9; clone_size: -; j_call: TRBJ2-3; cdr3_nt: TGTGCCAGCAGCGTAGGAAGGACTAGCGGGAGGGCCCTCACAGATACGCAGTATTTT; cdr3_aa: CASSVGRTSGRALTDTQYF
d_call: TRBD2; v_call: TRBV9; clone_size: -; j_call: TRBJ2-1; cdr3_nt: TGTGCCAGCAGCGTACTTAGCGGGATGGGGAATGAGCAGTTCTTC; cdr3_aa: CASSVLSGMGNEQFF
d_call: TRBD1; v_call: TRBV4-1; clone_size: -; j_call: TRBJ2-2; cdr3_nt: TGCGCCAGCAGCCGAGTTTCCGGGACAGGGTTATGGGCGAACACCGGGGAGCTGTTTTTT; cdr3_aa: CASSRVSGTGLWANTGELFF
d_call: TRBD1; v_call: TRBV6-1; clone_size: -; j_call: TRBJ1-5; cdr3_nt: TGTGCCAGCAGTGAAGAATTTGCGGGACAGGGATATCAGCCCCAGCATTTT; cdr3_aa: CASSEEFAGQGYQPQHF
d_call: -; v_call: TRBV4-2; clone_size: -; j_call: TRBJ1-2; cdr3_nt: TGTGCCAGCAGCCAAGATAGCAGGGCCTATGGCTACACCTTC; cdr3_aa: CASSQDSRAYGYTF
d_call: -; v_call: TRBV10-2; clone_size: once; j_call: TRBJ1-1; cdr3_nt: TGCGCCAGCAGTGGTAGGACGGTCGAGGGTGAAGCTTTCTTT; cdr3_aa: CASSGRTVEGEAFF
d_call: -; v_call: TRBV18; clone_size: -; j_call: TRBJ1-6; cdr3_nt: TGTGCCAGCTCACCTCCCGGGGAATCCCTCCACTTT; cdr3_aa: CASSPPGESLHF
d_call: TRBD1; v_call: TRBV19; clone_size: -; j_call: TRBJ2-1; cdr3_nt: TGTGCCACCGACAGGGGGCAATCGTACAATGAGCAGTTCTTC; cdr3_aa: CATDRGQSYNEQFF
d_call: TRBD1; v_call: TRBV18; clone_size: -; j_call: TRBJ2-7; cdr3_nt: TGTGCCAGCTCACCTCAGGGGGCGGGGATCTACGAGCAGTACTTC; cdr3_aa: CASSPQGAGIYEQYF
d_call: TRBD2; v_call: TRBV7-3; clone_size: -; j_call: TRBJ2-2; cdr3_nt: TGTGCCAGCAGCTTAACGGCGGGGGGCACCGGGGAGCTGTTTTTT; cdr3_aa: CASSLTAGGTGELFF
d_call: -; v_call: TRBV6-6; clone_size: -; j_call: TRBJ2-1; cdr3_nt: TGTGCCAGCAGTTTCGGGAGCTCCCCCTACAATGAGCAGTTCTTC; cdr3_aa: CASSFGSSPYNEQFF
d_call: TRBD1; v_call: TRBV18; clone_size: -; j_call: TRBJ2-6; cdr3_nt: TGTGCCAGCTCACCACAAGGACAGGGGGGCGCTGGGGCCAACGTCCTGACTTTC; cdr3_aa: CASSPQGQGGAGANVLTF
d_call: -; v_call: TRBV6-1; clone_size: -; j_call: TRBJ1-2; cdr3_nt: TGTGCCAGCAGTCCCACTAACTATGGCTACACCTTC; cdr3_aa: CASSPTNYGYTF
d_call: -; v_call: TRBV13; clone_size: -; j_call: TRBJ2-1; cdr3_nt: TGTGCCAGCAGACAAGACAGGGAGGCTACGTACAATGAGCAGTTCTTC; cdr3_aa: CASRQDREATYNEQFF
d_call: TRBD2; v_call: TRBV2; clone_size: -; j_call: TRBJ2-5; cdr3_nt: TGTGCCAGCAGTGATTGGACTAGCGGGGTTAAGACCCAGTACTTC; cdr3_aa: CASSDWTSGVKTQYF
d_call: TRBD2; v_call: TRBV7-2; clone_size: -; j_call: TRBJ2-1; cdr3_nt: TGTGCCAGCAGCTTAGCCCCACTAGCGAACAATGAGCAGTTCTTC; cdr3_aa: CASSLAPLANNEQFF